Presented here are 4 T cell receptor beta chains from one specimen sequenced in a study of blood T cell repertoires in COVID-19. Assay: immunoSEQ multiplex PCR; the TCRdb copy retains only in-frame clones and omits some. The sample records just over 650,000 clones, approximately 90% being singletons. The sample consisted of peripheral blood. The receptor source for this set is a woman under 30 with acute or convalescent COVID-19.

The V gene is TRBV24-1, the J gene TRBJ2-1, with 9 nucleotides matching TRBD1. The CDR3 is 15 residues long. Germline V gives CDR1 KGHDR, CDR2 SFDVKD. J gave up 12 bases and V 2 bases, and 10 bases lay outside the gene matches. The CDR3 nucleotides read TGTGCCACCAGTGATTCAGCCGGGACAGGGTACGGGCAGTTCTTC. It is translated as CATSDSAGTGYGQFF.

The chain combines TRBV5-1 with TRBJ2-7; D is perhaps TRBD1 (7 bases). This CDR3 contains 13 residues. Germline CDR1 reads SGHRS; CDR2 reads YFSETQ. With 7 bases removed from V and 3 bases from J, the gap between germline ends came to 14 bases. CDR3 in DNA: TGCGCCAGCGCGGGACAGCCCGTCTACGAGCAGTACTTC. It codes for CASAGQPVYEQYF.

The gene calls are TRBV12-1 and TRBJ1-5; TRBD1, the D gene given by the table, was not confirmed from the DNA. TRBV12-1 represents a pseudogene. This CDR3 has 18 amino acids. For the CDR3, the DNA is TGTGCCAGCATCTTGGGGGGAGACAGGGTTTATAGCAATCAGCCCCAGCATTTT. It yields the protein CASILGGDRVYSNQPQHF.

The V gene is TRBV29-1, the J gene TRBJ1-1, with 7 bases lining up with TRBD1. CDR1 is SQVTM, CDR2 ANQGSEA, per germline. The V gene end was trimmed by 6 bases and the J gene end by 5 bases; junction bases not matched to a gene: 9. The CDR3 has 13 amino acids. The DNA for the CDR3 is TGCAGCGTCGCTCAGGGGGTGGGGACTGAAGCTTTCTTT. This encodes CSVAQGVGTEAFF. Variable domain in full (rest from reference TRBV29-1 and TRBJ1-1): SAVISQKPSRDICQRGTSLTIQCQVDSQVTMMFWYRQQPGQSLTLIATANQGSEATYESGFVIDKFPISRPNLTFSTLTVSNMSPEDSSIYLCSVAQGVGTEAFFGQGTRLTVV.